Listed below are T cell receptor beta chains from one sample, sequenced in a study of CD8 T cells in Susac syndrome. TCRdb ran MiXCR on the immunoSEQ multiplex PCR reads and lists one entry per CDR3 protein. In the table there are 250,000 to 300,000 distinct CDR3 sequences, 70% to 90% of which are singletons. The sequencing input was CD8+ T cells from PBMCs. The receptors here all came from a human donor with multiple sclerosis. Each CDR3 is given with its conserved first and last residue. The order of the fields is D gene, V gene, J gene, clone size, CDR3 protein, CDR3 DNA. The D gene is left open where the match is weak. Clone size, where shown, is once, few, many, or a class for clones that have expanded.

d_call: .
v_call: TRBV13
j_call: TRBJ1-4
clone_size: .
cdr3_aa: CASSSKDKKLFF
cdr3_nt: TGTGCCAGCAGCTCAAAGGATAAAAAACTGTTTTTT

d_call: .
v_call: TRBV12-5
j_call: TRBJ1-5
clone_size: .
cdr3_aa: CASALTHILSNQPQHF
cdr3_nt: TGTGCTAGTGCCCTAACCCATATTCTCTCTAATCAGCCCCAGCATTTT

d_call: .
v_call: TRBV4-1
j_call: TRBJ1-3
clone_size: .
cdr3_aa: CASSQDYPVQGGNTIYF
cdr3_nt: TGCGCCAGCAGCCAAGATTACCCGGTCCAGGGAGGAAACACCATATATTTT

d_call: .
v_call: TRBV7-2
j_call: TRBJ1-2
clone_size: few
cdr3_aa: CASSLPGTSYGYTF
cdr3_nt: TGTGCCAGCAGCTTACCGGGGACGTCCTATGGCTACACCTTC

d_call: .
v_call: TRBV29-1
j_call: TRBJ2-7
clone_size: once
cdr3_aa: CSVQTVNAYEQYF
cdr3_nt: TGCAGCGTTCAGACAGTCAACGCCTACGAGCAGTACTTC

d_call: TRBD1
v_call: TRBV27
j_call: TRBJ1-1
clone_size: .
cdr3_aa: CASSRDRGRTETFF
cdr3_nt: TGTGCCAGCAGCCGAGACAGGGGACGCACTGAAACTTTCTTT

d_call: TRBD2
v_call: TRBV25-1
j_call: TRBJ2-1
clone_size: .
cdr3_aa: CASRESSGSSYNEQFF
cdr3_nt: TGTGCCAGCAGGGAATCTAGCGGGAGCTCCTACAATGAGCAGTTCTTC

d_call: TRBD1
v_call: TRBV29-1
j_call: TRBJ2-4
clone_size: .
cdr3_aa: CSAGWDRVSSAKNIQYF
cdr3_nt: TGCAGCGCTGGTTGGGACAGGGTCTCATCTGCCAAAAACATTCAGTACTTC

d_call: .
v_call: TRBV5-1
j_call: TRBJ1-1
clone_size: .
cdr3_aa: CASSTKREAFF
cdr3_nt: TGCGCCAGCAGCACCAAAAGGGAAGCTTTCTTT

d_call: .
v_call: TRBV2
j_call: TRBJ1-5
clone_size: .
cdr3_aa: CASSERRAVQPQHF
cdr3_nt: TGTGCCAGCAGTGAAAGGAGGGCCGTTCAGCCCCAGCATTTT

d_call: .
v_call: TRBV7-9
j_call: TRBJ1-1
clone_size: .
cdr3_aa: CASSLGGPTEAFF
cdr3_nt: TGTGCCAGCAGCTTAGGGGGTCCCACTGAAGCTTTCTTT

d_call: .
v_call: TRBV6-6
j_call: TRBJ1-2
clone_size: .
cdr3_aa: CASSYGPRDYGYTF
cdr3_nt: TGTGCCAGCAGTTACGGTCCCAGGGACTATGGCTACACCTTC

d_call: .
v_call: TRBV6-5
j_call: TRBJ1-2
clone_size: .
cdr3_aa: CVSTGVGFYGYTF
cdr3_nt: TGTGTCAGCACTGGGGTAGGCTTCTATGGCTACACCTTC

d_call: .
v_call: TRBV9
j_call: TRBJ2-7
clone_size: .
cdr3_aa: CASSVRGSSYEQYF
cdr3_nt: TGTGCCAGCAGCGTAAGGGGTAGCTCCTACGAGCAGTACTTC

d_call: .
v_call: TRBV27
j_call: TRBJ2-3
clone_size: .
cdr3_aa: CASSPGDFADTQYF
cdr3_nt: TGTGCCAGCAGTCCCGGGGACTTCGCGGATACGCAGTATTTT

d_call: .
v_call: TRBV25-1
j_call: TRBJ2-1
clone_size: .
cdr3_aa: CASGGVMAEQFF
cdr3_nt: TGTGCCAGCGGTGGGGTAATGGCTGAGCAGTTCTTC

d_call: TRBD2
v_call: TRBV30
j_call: TRBJ2-1
clone_size: .
cdr3_aa: CAWSLGTSVNNEQFF
cdr3_nt: TGTGCCTGGAGTTTGGGGACTAGCGTAAACAATGAGCAGTTCTTC

d_call: .
v_call: TRBV12-3/TRBV12-4
j_call: TRBJ2-3
clone_size: .
cdr3_aa: CASSFRAEGVYDTQYF
cdr3_nt: TGTGCCAGCAGTTTCAGGGCGGAGGGGGTGTATGATACGCAGTATTTT

d_call: TRBD1
v_call: TRBV6-5
j_call: TRBJ1-4
clone_size: .
cdr3_aa: CASSYAGQPNEKLFF
cdr3_nt: TGTGCCAGCAGTTACGCGGGACAGCCTAATGAAAAACTGTTTTTT

d_call: .
v_call: TRBV20-1
j_call: TRBJ1-1
clone_size: .
cdr3_aa: CSAWTTNTEAFF
cdr3_nt: TGCAGTGCTTGGACGACGAACACTGAAGCTTTCTTT

d_call: TRBD1
v_call: TRBV12-3/TRBV12-4
j_call: TRBJ1-2
clone_size: .
cdr3_aa: CASTPRGHRDGYTF
cdr3_nt: TGTGCCAGCACCCCGAGGGGGCATAGGGACGGCTACACCTTC

d_call: .
v_call: TRBV30
j_call: TRBJ2-7
clone_size: .
cdr3_aa: CAWSAGTVAYEQYF
cdr3_nt: TGTGCCTGGAGTGCCGGGACGGTTGCCTACGAGCAGTACTTC

d_call: .
v_call: TRBV7-9
j_call: TRBJ1-2
clone_size: .
cdr3_aa: CASSFLPRGTDGYTF
cdr3_nt: TGTGCCAGCAGCTTTTTACCCCGGGGGACGGATGGCTACACCTTC

d_call: .
v_call: TRBV28
j_call: TRBJ2-7
clone_size: .
cdr3_aa: CASSLSVSYRTLGAYEQYF
cdr3_nt: TGTGCCAGCAGTTTATCCGTATCCTACCGGACCCTAGGCGCCTACGAGCAGTACTTC

d_call: TRBD2
v_call: TRBV7-9
j_call: TRBJ2-7
clone_size: .
cdr3_aa: CASSLGWVAGFSYEQYF
cdr3_nt: TGTGCCAGCAGCTTAGGTTGGGTAGCGGGGTTCTCCTACGAGCAGTACTTC

d_call: .
v_call: TRBV9
j_call: TRBJ2-1
clone_size: few
cdr3_aa: CASNGKHGTYNEQFF
cdr3_nt: TGTGCCAGCAACGGAAAGCACGGGACCTACAATGAGCAGTTCTTC

d_call: TRBD1
v_call: TRBV29-1
j_call: TRBJ2-7
clone_size: .
cdr3_aa: CSVGGQASYEQYF
cdr3_nt: TGCAGCGTTGGAGGACAGGCCTCCTACGAGCAGTACTTC

d_call: TRBD2
v_call: TRBV2
j_call: TRBJ2-5
clone_size: once
cdr3_aa: CASSEGLAGEGTQYF
cdr3_nt: TGTGCCAGCAGTGAAGGACTAGCGGGAGAAGGGACCCAGTACTTC

d_call: .
v_call: TRBV6-1
j_call: TRBJ2-3
clone_size: .
cdr3_aa: CASSEARVRRGTDTQYF
cdr3_nt: TGTGCCAGCAGTGAAGCCCGGGTGCGGCGTGGCACAGATACGCAGTATTTT

d_call: .
v_call: TRBV29-1
j_call: TRBJ1-3
clone_size: .
cdr3_aa: CSGFLPGLQGRNTIYF
cdr3_nt: TGCAGCGGCTTTCTACCGGGACTCCAAGGCAGAAACACCATATATTTT

d_call: .
v_call: TRBV24-1
j_call: TRBJ2-1
clone_size: once
cdr3_aa: CATSDLGREQFF
cdr3_nt: TGTGCCACCAGTGATTTAGGGCGGGAGCAGTTCTTC

d_call: TRBD2
v_call: TRBV5-4
j_call: TRBJ2-1
clone_size: .
cdr3_aa: CASSLAAGEFISRPYNEQFF
cdr3_nt: TGTGCCAGCAGCTTGGCTGCGGGAGAATTTATATCCCGTCCTTACAATGAGCAGTTCTTC

d_call: .
v_call: TRBV9
j_call: TRBJ2-3
clone_size: .
cdr3_aa: CASSAYREVTDTQYF
cdr3_nt: TGTGCCAGCAGCGCCTACAGGGAGGTTACAGATACGCAGTATTTT

d_call: .
v_call: TRBV28
j_call: TRBJ2-5
clone_size: .
cdr3_aa: CASSSHGTPGETQYF
cdr3_nt: TGTGCCAGCTCTTCCCATGGGACCCCCGGGGAGACCCAGTACTTC

d_call: .
v_call: TRBV4-1
j_call: TRBJ1-1
clone_size: .
cdr3_aa: CASSQEGSGGTEAFF
cdr3_nt: TGCGCCAGCAGCCAAGAAGGCTCGGGGGGCACTGAAGCTTTCTTT

d_call: .
v_call: TRBV12-3/TRBV12-4
j_call: TRBJ2-1
clone_size: few
cdr3_aa: CASSLASSYNEQFF
cdr3_nt: TGTGCCAGCAGTTTAGCTAGCTCCTACAATGAGCAGTTCTTC

d_call: .
v_call: TRBV9
j_call: TRBJ2-1
clone_size: .
cdr3_aa: CASSPSSRADEQFF
cdr3_nt: TGTGCCAGCAGTCCTTCGTCCCGGGCGGATGAGCAGTTCTTC